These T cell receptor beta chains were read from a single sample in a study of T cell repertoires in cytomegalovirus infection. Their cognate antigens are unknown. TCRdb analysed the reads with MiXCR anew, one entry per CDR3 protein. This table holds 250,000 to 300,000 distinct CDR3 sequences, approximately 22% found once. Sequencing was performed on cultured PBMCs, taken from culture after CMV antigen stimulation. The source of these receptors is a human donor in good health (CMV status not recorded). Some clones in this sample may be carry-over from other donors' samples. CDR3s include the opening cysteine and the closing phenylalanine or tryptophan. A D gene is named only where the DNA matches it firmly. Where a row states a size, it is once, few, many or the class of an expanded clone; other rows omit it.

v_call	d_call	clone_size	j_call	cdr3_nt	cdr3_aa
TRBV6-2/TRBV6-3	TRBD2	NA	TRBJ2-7	TGTGCCAGCAGTCTGACCGGGACTAGCGGTTCCTACGAGCAGTACTTC	CASSLTGTSGSYEQYF
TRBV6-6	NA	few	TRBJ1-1	TGTGCCAGCAGTTACTCGATTTCTGTCGGGAACACTGAAGCTTTCTTT	CASSYSISVGNTEAFF
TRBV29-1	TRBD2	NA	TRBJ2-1	TGCAGCGTTGTTGAGGTAGCGGGAGGGTACAATGAGCAGTTCTTC	CSVVEVAGGYNEQFF
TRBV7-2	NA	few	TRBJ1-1	TGTGCCAGCAGCTTAGCCGGGACTCAGAACACTGAAGCTTTCTTT	CASSLAGTQNTEAFF
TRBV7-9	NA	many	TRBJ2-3	TGTGCCAGCAGCTTAGCGATTGGGGGTCCTAGCACAGATACGCAGTATTTT	CASSLAIGGPSTDTQYF
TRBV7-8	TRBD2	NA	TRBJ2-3	TGTGCCAGCAGCTTACAACTAGCGGCGGGCACAGATACGCAGTATTTT	CASSLQLAAGTDTQYF
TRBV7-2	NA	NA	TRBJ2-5	TGTGCCAGCAGCCCCCGGGCCCAAGCAATGACCCAGTACTTC	CASSPRAQAMTQYF
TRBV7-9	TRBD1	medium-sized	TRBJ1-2	TGTGCCAGCAGCCTGAAGCCGGACAGGGATGGGTATGGCTACACCTTC	CASSLKPDRDGYGYTF
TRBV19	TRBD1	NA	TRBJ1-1	TGTGCCAGTAGTCGAGGGGACAGGCAGTATAAGACTGAAGCTTTCTTT	CASSRGDRQYKTEAFF
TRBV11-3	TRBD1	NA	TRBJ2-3	TGTGCCAGCAGCGTCCCGGCGGGTCGACAGGGGGCTCAAGGCACAGATACGCAGTATTTT	CASSVPAGRQGAQGTDTQYF
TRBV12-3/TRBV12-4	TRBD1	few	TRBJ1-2	TGTGCCAGCAGAAAGGGACAGAACTATGGCTACACCTTC	CASRKGQNYGYTF
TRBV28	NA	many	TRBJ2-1	TGTGCCAGCAGGGGGGCCGGGCCCACCTACAATGAGCAGTTCTTC	CASRGAGPTYNEQFF
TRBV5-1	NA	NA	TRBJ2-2	TGCGCCAGCAGCTCTAGTTTCACCGGGGAGCTGTTTTTT	CASSSSFTGELFF
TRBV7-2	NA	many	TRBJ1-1	TGTGCCAGCAGACTTACAGTGAACACTGAAGCTTTCTTT	CASRLTVNTEAFF
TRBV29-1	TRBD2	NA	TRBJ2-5	TGCAGCGTTGCGACTAGCGGACTCCAAGAGACCCAGTACTTC	CSVATSGLQETQYF
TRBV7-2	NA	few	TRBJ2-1	TGTGCCAGCAGCTTAGCGGGGGCGGTCTACAATGAGCAGTTCTTC	CASSLAGAVYNEQFF
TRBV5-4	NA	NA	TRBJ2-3	TGTGCCAGCAGACTCTGGGGGACCTCAGATACGCAGTATTTT	CASRLWGTSDTQYF
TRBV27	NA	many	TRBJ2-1	TGTGCCAGCAGTTTATGGGGTGGCAATGAGCAGTTCTTC	CASSLWGGNEQFF
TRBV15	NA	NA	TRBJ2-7	TGTGCCACCAGCATACCAAAGCTAGAACCCTACGAGCAGTACTTC	CATSIPKLEPYEQYF
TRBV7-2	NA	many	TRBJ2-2	TGTGCCAGCAGCTTAGACTCATTGTACACCGGGGAGCTGTTTTTT	CASSLDSLYTGELFF
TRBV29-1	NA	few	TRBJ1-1	TGCAGCGTTGGATCCCGTGGCCTGAACACTGAAGCTTTCTTT	CSVGSRGLNTEAFF
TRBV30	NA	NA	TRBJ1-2	TGTGCCTGGAGAGACTATGGCTACACCTTC	CAWRDYGYTF
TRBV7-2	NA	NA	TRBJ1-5	TGTGCCAGCAGCTTTGGGCAGAACAATCAGCCCCAGCATTTT	CASSFGQNNQPQHF
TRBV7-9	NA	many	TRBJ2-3	TGTGCCAGCAGCTTGTGGCGGGATCTCGCGCAGTATTTT	CASSLWRDLAQYF
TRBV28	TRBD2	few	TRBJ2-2	TGTGCCAGCAGTACTAGCGGGAGATACACCGGGGAGCTGTTTTTT	CASSTSGRYTGELFF
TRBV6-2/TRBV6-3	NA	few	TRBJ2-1	TGTGCCAGCAGAAAAAACGGGGTAGCCTACAATGAGCAGTTCTTC	CASRKNGVAYNEQFF